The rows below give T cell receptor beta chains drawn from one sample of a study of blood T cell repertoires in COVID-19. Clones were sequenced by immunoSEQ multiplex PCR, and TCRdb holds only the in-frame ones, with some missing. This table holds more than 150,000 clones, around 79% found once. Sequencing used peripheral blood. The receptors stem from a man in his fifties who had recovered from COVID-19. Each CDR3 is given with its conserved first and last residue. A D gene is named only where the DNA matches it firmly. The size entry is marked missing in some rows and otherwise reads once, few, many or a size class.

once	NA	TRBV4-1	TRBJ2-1	TGCGCCAGCAGCCAAGACTCACTAGCTGCGAGCTCCTACAATGAGCAGTTCTTC	CASSQDSLAASSYNEQFF
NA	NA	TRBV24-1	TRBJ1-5	TGTGCCACCAGTGATTGGCCGCAGGGTGGGGATCAGCCCCAGCATTTT	CATSDWPQGGDQPQHF
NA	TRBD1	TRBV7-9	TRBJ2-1	TGTGCCAGCAGCCCGGGACAGCCCTACAATGAGCAGTTCTTC	CASSPGQPYNEQFF
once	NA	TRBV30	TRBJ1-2	TGTGCCTGGAGGGCCCGTTTCGGGGGTGATCTCTATGGCTACACCTTC	CAWRARFGGDLYGYTF
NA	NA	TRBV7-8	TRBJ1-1	TGTGCCAGCAGCACCGCCTCTCAGGAAACCGCTGAAGCTTTCTTT	CASSTASQETAEAFF
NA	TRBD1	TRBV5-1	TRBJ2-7	TGCGCCAGCAGCTTGGGGGGACAGGGCGGCTACGAGCAGTACTTC	CASSLGGQGGYEQYF
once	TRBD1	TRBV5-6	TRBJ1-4	TGTGCCAGCAGCTTAGGACAGGGCGGCGAAAAACTGTTTTTT	CASSLGQGGEKLFF
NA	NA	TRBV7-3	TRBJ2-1	TGTGCCAGCAGCTTATCCGGGAGCGCGCACGCAAACTCCTACAATGAGCAGTTCTTC	CASSLSGSAHANSYNEQFF
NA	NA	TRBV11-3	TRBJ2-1	TGTGCCAGCAGCCAGAACCCTGGAGCGGGGCAGTTCTTC	CASSQNPGAGQFF
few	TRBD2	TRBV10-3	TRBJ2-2	TGTGCCAGCGGCCTGCCGGGAGGGCGGAACACCGGGGAGCTGTTTTTT	CASGLPGGRNTGELFF
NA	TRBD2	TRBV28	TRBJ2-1	TGTGCCAGCAGTTTCAGGACTAGCGGCTTTGGGTTCTTC	CASSFRTSGFGFF
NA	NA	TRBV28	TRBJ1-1	TGTGCCAGCTCCGACCCAGGGAATGAAGCTTTCTTT	CASSDPGNEAFF
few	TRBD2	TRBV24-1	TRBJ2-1	TGTGCCACCAGTGATTTGGGTCCCACTAGCGGATTTTACAATGAGCAGTTCTTC	CATSDLGPTSGFYNEQFF
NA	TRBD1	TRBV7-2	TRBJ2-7	TGTGCCAGCAGCTTAACCGGGACAGGGCCCTACGAGCAGTACTTC	CASSLTGTGPYEQYF
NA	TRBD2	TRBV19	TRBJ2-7	TGTGCCAGTGTGACTAGCGGGAGGGGATACGAGCAGTACTTC	CASVTSGRGYEQYF
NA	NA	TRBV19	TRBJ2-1	TGTGCCAGTAGTATATCCAGAGGCCAAGGCAATGAGCAGTTCTTC	CASSISRGQGNEQFF
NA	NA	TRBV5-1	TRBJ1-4	TGCGCCAGCAGCCCCCCGGAGGGGAATGAAAAACTGTTTTTT	CASSPPEGNEKLFF
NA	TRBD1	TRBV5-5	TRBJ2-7	TGTGCCAGCAGCCTGACAGGGTCAGTCGAGCAGTACTTC	CASSLTGSVEQYF
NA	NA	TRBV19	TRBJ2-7	TGTGCCAGTAGTATGGTGGCAGGGGGGAACGAGCAGTACTTC	CASSMVAGGNEQYF
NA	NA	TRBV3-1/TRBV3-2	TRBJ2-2	TGTGCCAGCAGCCAAGTCGTATCCGGGGAGCTGTTTTTT	CASSQVVSGELFF
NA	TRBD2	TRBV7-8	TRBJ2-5	TGTGCCAGCAGCGGGACTAGCGGGAGGAGTGAGACCCAGTACTTC	CASSGTSGRSETQYF
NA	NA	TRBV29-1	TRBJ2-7	TGCAGCGTTGAAGCGGGGGTTTTTGCCGAGCAGTACTTC	CSVEAGVFAEQYF
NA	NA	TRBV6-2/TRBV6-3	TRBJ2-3	TGTGCCAGCAGTTATCCGCAGGACACAGATACGCAGTATTTT	CASSYPQDTDTQYF
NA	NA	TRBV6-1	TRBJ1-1	TGTGCCAGCAGTGAGAACTTGAACACTGAAGCTTTCTTT	CASSENLNTEAFF
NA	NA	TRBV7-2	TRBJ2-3	TGTGCCAGCAGCTTGGTCGGGGGCACAGATACGCAGTATTTT	CASSLVGGTDTQYF